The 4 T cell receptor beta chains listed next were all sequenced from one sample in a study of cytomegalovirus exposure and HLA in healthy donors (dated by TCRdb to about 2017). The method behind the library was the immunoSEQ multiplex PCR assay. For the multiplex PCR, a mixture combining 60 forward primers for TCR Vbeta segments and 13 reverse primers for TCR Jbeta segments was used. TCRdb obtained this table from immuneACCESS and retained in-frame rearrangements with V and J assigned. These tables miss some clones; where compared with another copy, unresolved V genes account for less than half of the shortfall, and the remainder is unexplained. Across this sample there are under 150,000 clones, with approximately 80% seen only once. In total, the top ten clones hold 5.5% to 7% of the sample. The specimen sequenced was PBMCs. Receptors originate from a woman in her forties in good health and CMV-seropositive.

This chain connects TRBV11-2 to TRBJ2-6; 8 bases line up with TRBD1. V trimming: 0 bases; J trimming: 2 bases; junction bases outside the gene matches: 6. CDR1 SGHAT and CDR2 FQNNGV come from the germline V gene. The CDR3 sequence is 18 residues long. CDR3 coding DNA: TGTGCCAGCAGCTTAGATGGGGAACAGGGGGCTGGGGCCAACGTCCTGACTTTC. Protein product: CASSLDGEQGAGANVLTF.

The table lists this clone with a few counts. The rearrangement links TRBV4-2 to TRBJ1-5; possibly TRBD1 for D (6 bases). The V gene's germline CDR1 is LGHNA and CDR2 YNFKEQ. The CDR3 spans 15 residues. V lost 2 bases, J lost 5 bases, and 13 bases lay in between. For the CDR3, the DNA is TGTGCCAGCAGCCAATTGGGGCAGGGGTATCAGCCCCAGCATTTT. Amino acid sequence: CASSQLGQGYQPQHF.

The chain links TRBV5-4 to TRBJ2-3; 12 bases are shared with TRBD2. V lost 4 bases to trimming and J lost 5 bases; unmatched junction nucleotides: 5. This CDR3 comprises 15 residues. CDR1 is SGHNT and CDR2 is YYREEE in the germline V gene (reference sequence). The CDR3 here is CASSRPGLAGDTQYF. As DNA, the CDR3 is TGTGCCAGCAGCCGACCGGGACTAGCGGGAGATACGCAGTATTTT.

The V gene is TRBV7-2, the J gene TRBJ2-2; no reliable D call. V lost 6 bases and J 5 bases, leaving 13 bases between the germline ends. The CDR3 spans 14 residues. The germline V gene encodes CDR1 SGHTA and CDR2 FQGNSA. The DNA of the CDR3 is TGTGCCAGCAGGACTGCAGCCGGGACCGGGGAGCTGTTTTTT. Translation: CASRTAAGTGELFF.